A selection of T cell receptor beta chains follows, all from one sample in a study of vaccination and CD4 T cells after COVID-19. TCRdb reanalysed the PCR reads using MiXCR and keeps one entry per CDR3 protein. The table has about 17,000 distinct CDR3 sequences, 56% seen once. These receptors' targets are unknown. The sequencing sample was made of CD4+ T cells from blood, cultured in vitro. All receptors come from a human donor who had recovered from COVID-19. CDR3s include the opening cysteine and the closing phenylalanine or tryptophan. A D gene is named only where the DNA matches it firmly. Where a row states a size, it is once, few, many or the class of an expanded clone; other rows omit it.

d_call,j_call,clone_size,v_call,cdr3_aa,cdr3_nt
.,TRBJ1-5,.,TRBV6-5,CASSFRLGNSNQPQHF,TGTGCCAGCAGTTTCCGACTTGGAAATAGCAATCAGCCCCAGCATTTT
TRBD1,TRBJ2-1,.,TRBV12-3/TRBV12-4,CASSPLTGMRNEQFF,TGTGCCAGCAGCCCTTTGACAGGGATGCGCAATGAGCAGTTCTTC
TRBD1,TRBJ2-7,.,TRBV27,CASSDPTGQGRHRLYEQYF,TGTGCCAGCTCCGATCCAACGGGACAGGGGCGCCACCGCCTCTACGAGCAGTACTTC
.,TRBJ2-7,.,TRBV12-3/TRBV12-4,CASSPLPGASYEQYF,TGTGCCAGCAGTCCCCTTCCGGGAGCTTCCTACGAGCAGTACTTC
TRBD2,TRBJ2-7,once,TRBV2,CASKGRLAAGEQYF,TGTGCCAGCAAAGGGAGGCTAGCGGCAGGCGAGCAGTACTTC
.,TRBJ2-7,.,TRBV6-1,CASSPQVGIAYEQYF,TGTGCCAGCAGTCCCCAGGTGGGCATCGCCTACGAGCAGTACTTC
.,TRBJ1-5,few,TRBV19,CASRELYSNQPQHF,TGTGCCAGTAGGGAACTGTATAGCAATCAGCCCCAGCATTTT
TRBD1,TRBJ1-2,.,TRBV11-2,CASTGGWGYTF,TGTGCCAGCACAGGGGGCTGGGGCTACACCTTC
.,TRBJ2-7,few,TRBV20-1,CSARFPDLYEQYF,TGCAGTGCTAGATTTCCTGACCTCTACGAGCAGTACTTC
.,TRBJ1-1,.,TRBV7-3,CASSSQPGDTEAFF,TGTGCCAGCAGCTCCCAGCCCGGGGACACTGAAGCTTTCTTT
TRBD2,TRBJ2-2,.,TRBV20-1,CSLGGVGTGELFF,TGCAGCCTGGGAGGGGTAGGCACCGGGGAGCTGTTTTTT
.,TRBJ1-1,.,TRBV28,CASSSGGGNTEAFF,TGTGCCAGCAGTTCGGGGGGGGGAAACACTGAAGCTTTCTTT
TRBD1,TRBJ1-1,.,TRBV20-1,CSARDPTGSNTEAFF,TGCAGTGCTAGAGATCCGACAGGGAGTAACACTGAAGCTTTCTTT
.,TRBJ1-2,few,TRBV5-4,CASSLADRGYTF,TGTGCCAGCAGCTTAGCGGATCGTGGCTACACCTTC
.,TRBJ1-2,few,TRBV6-1,CASSLGTGTSGYTF,TGTGCCAGCAGTCTAGGTACAGGAACCTCTGGCTACACCTTC
TRBD1,TRBJ1-2,.,TRBV19,CASSSHQGVDYGYTF,TGTGCCAGTAGTTCGCATCAGGGGGTGGACTATGGCTACACCTTC
.,TRBJ2-7,.,TRBV6-2/TRBV6-3,CASSRGRILPRYEQYF,TGTGCCAGCAGCCGAGGACGGATTCTTCCCCGATACGAGCAGTACTTC
.,TRBJ1-1,.,TRBV27,CASSPTRSPGPAFF,TGTGCCAGCAGCCCTACTAGGAGCCCCGGGCCAGCTTTCTTT
.,TRBJ2-7,.,TRBV21-1,CASSKEQGAYEQYF,TGTGCCAGCAGCAAAGAACAGGGGGCCTACGAGCAGTACTTC
.,TRBJ2-7,.,TRBV19,CASSPVPLYEQYF,TGTGCCAGTAGTCCCGTGCCGCTTTACGAGCAGTACTTC
TRBD1,TRBJ1-5,.,TRBV20-1,CSATTGGQLNQPQHF,TGCAGTGCCACAACAGGGGGCCAGTTAAATCAGCCCCAGCATTTT
.,TRBJ1-1,.,TRBV7-2,CASSLGQEAFF,TGTGCCAGCAGCTTAGGCCAAGAAGCTTTCTTT
.,TRBJ1-1,few,TRBV23-1,CASSHRGGVEGDTEAFF,TGCGCCAGCAGTCACCGCGGGGGGGTGGAAGGGGACACTGAAGCTTTCTTT
.,TRBJ2-1,.,TRBV7-2,CASSSQALNNEQFF,TGTGCCAGCAGCTCTCAAGCCTTGAACAATGAGCAGTTCTTC
TRBD1,TRBJ1-1,.,TRBV20-1,CSATNRDRAGRTEAFF,TGCAGTGCTACTAACCGGGACAGGGCGGGACGAACTGAAGCTTTCTTT
TRBD2,TRBJ2-7,.,TRBV6-1,CASRSGTSYEQYF,TGTGCCAGCAGGTCCGGGACTAGCTACGAGCAGTACTTC
.,TRBJ2-5,.,TRBV11-3,CASSSSAETQYF,TGTGCCAGCAGCTCCAGCGCGGAGACCCAGTACTTC
.,TRBJ1-2,.,TRBV7-6,CASSPTANYGYTF,TGTGCCAGCAGCCCGACGGCGAACTATGGCTACACCTTC
.,TRBJ1-1,medium-sized,TRBV7-9,CASSVHREVSTEAFF,TGTGCCAGCAGCGTGCACAGGGAGGTGAGCACTGAAGCTTTCTTT
.,TRBJ2-3,.,TRBV5-1,CASSRDSPSTDTQYF,TGCGCCAGCAGCCGAGACTCCCCGAGCACAGATACGCAGTATTTT
.,TRBJ2-1,.,TRBV7-9,CASSLARWSSYNEQFF,TGTGCCAGCAGCTTAGCTCGGTGGAGCTCCTACAATGAGCAGTTCTTC
TRBD2,TRBJ2-4,.,TRBV12-3/TRBV12-4,CASSLAGLAGLAKNIQYF,TGTGCCAGCAGTTTAGCGGGACTAGCGGGGTTAGCCAAAAACATTCAGTACTTC
.,TRBJ2-3,.,TRBV6-2/TRBV6-3,CAPGRAVQMGYTDTQYF,TGTGCCCCCGGAAGGGCGGTGCAGATGGGGTACACAGATACGCAGTATTTT
.,TRBJ2-5,.,TRBV20-1,CSAREKQETQYF,TGCAGTGCTAGAGAGAAACAAGAGACCCAGTACTTC
TRBD1,TRBJ1-5,few,TRBV6-1,CASSPGQGRMSNQPQHF,TGTGCCAGCAGCCCCGGACAGGGCAGGATGAGCAATCAGCCCCAGCATTTT
.,TRBJ1-5,.,TRBV7-2,CASSFEYSNQPQHF,TGTGCCAGCAGCTTCGAATATAGCAATCAGCCCCAGCATTTT
.,TRBJ1-4,once,TRBV5-4,CASSLEGSNEKLFF,TGTGCCAGCAGCTTGGAGGGGTCTAATGAAAAACTGTTTTTT
.,TRBJ1-1,.,TRBV19,CASSQDLDTEAFF,TGTGCCAGTAGTCAGGACTTGGACACTGAAGCTTTCTTT
.,TRBJ1-5,.,TRBV7-9,CASSPHREDQPQHF,TGTGCCAGCAGCCCCCACAGGGAAGATCAGCCCCAGCATTTT
.,TRBJ1-5,.,TRBV7-8,CASSLAWYRSGQPQHF,TGTGCCAGCAGCTTAGCGTGGTACCGGTCGGGTCAGCCCCAGCATTTT
.,TRBJ1-1,few,TRBV21-1,CASSTRYRLAGITEAFF,TGTGCCAGCAGCACACGATACAGGCTTGCGGGGATCACTGAAGCTTTCTTT